These 21 T cell receptor beta chains were all obtained from the same sample, sequenced in a study of blood T cell repertoires in COVID-19 (dated by TCRdb to the early 2020s). The library was built by means of the immunoSEQ multiplex PCR assay. TCRdb carries this immuneACCESS record with in-frame sequences only. Its versions omit some clonotypes, under half of them owing to an unresolved V gene in the studies checked, with the rest unexplained. For this sample the table gives approximately 230,000 clones, of which 75% to 90% were detected only once. The ten largest clonotypes hold 2.2% of the sample. The specimen was peripheral blood. Receptor source: a man aged 30 to 39 who had recovered from COVID-19.

The chain couples TRBV29-1 to TRBJ2-6; no clear D gene. V lost 7 bases, J lost 0 bases, and 13 bases lay in between. The CDR3 loop spans 15 amino acids. Germline CDR1 and CDR2: SQVTM and ANQGSEA. The CDR3 nucleotides read TGCAGCGCCGGTTGGGCAGCCTCTGGGGCCAACGTCCTGACTTTC. Its translation: CSAGWAASGANVLTF.

V gene TRBV6-5 combines with J gene TRBJ2-1; TRBD2 is a possible D gene (5 bases). This CDR3 comprises 15 residues. Looked up from germline, CDR1 is MNHEY and CDR2 is SVGAGI. The germline V and J ends were trimmed by 6 bases and 7 bases, with 19 bases remaining between them. The CDR3 DNA is TGTGCCAGCAGCCCGGTGGCCGGGGTGGCTAATGAGCAGTTCTTC. It codes for CASSPVAGVANEQFF.

This clone has a single count. The chain recombines TRBV25-1 with TRBJ2-7; TRBD1 matches 8 bases. V dropped 5 bases and J dropped 6; count of bases not matched to a gene: 12. Germline V gene lookup returns CDR1 MGHDK and CDR2 SYGVNS. The CDR3 has 15 amino acids. The CDR3 protein is CASSLEDRAFGEQYF. DNA of the CDR3: TGTGCCAGCAGTCTCGAGGACAGGGCGTTCGGCGAGCAGTACTTC.

The gene calls are TRBV10-3 and TRBJ1-6, with 8 bases lining up with TRBD1. The germline V gene encodes CDR1 ENHRY and CDR2 SYGVKD. V dropped 7 bases and J dropped 10; count of bases not matched to a gene: 9. CDR3 size: 14 residues. The CDR3, as DNA: TGTGCCATCACCAATTCACAGGGGGACTCACCCCTCCACTTT. As protein: CAITNSQGDSPLHF.

The chain uses TRBV7-2 and TRBJ1-2, with a tentative D call TRBD1 (6 bases). The CDR3 is 15 residues long. The germline gives CDR1 SGHTA, CDR2 FQGNSA. Trimming pared 2 bases from V and 0 bases from J, leaving 10 bases between. Here the CDR3 reads CASSLWTASNYGYTF. The CDR3, as DNA: TGTGCCAGCAGCTTATGGACAGCCTCTAACTATGGCTACACCTTC. Full variable domain (outside the CDR3, taken from reference TRBV7-2 and TRBJ1-2): GAGVSQSPSNKVTEKGKDVELRCDPISGHTALYWYRQSLGQGLEFLIYFQGNSAPDKSGLPSDRFSAERTGGSVSTLTIQRTQQEDSAVYLCASSLWTASNYGYTFGSGTRLTVV.

This clone was recorded once. J is TRBJ1-1 and V is TRBV5-1, with 8 positions matching TRBD1. This CDR3 has 12 amino acids. J was trimmed by 9 bases and V by 7 bases; bases with no gene match: 8. Per germline, CDR1 SGHRS and CDR2 YFSETQ. The CDR3 bases are TGCGCCAGCCCCCATAGACAGGGGAAAGCTTTCTTT. Residues: CASPHRQGKAFF.

The genes are TRBV10-3 and TRBJ2-2; 7 nucleotides align to TRBD1. CDR3 length: 14 residues. Trimming took 9 bases from V and 6 from J; bases not matched to a gene: 10. Looked up from germline, CDR1 is ENHRY and CDR2 is SYGVKD. CDR3 region: CAISGTVPAGELFF. The CDR3 DNA follows: TGTGCCATTTCCGGGACAGTTCCTGCCGGGGAGCTGTTTTTT.

The V call is TRBV7-2, the J call TRBJ1-2; TRBD1 agrees at 10 bases. CDR1 is SGHTA and CDR2 is FQGNSA in the germline V gene. CDR3 length: 15 amino acids. Unmatched junction bases numbered 9, after V lost 6 bases and J lost 5 bases. The CDR3 DNA sequence: TGTGCCAGCAGGACCGGGACAGGGGAATTTTATGGCTACACCTTC. This encodes CASRTGTGEFYGYTF.

This sequence joins TRBV4-1 and TRBJ1-6, with 9 positions matching TRBD1. J was trimmed by 4 bases and V by 3 bases; bases with no gene match: 1. The CDR3 spans 15 residues. CDR1 is MGHRA, CDR2 YSYEKL, per germline. The chain's CDR3 is CASSQTGGYNSPLHF. The CDR3 DNA is TGCGCCAGCAGCCAGACAGGGGGGTATAATTCACCCCTCCACTTT.

The chain joins TRBV5-1 to TRBJ2-5; TRBD2 aligns across 9 bases. J was trimmed by 5 bases and V by 0 bases; bases with no gene match: 2. In germline, CDR1 is SGHRS, CDR2 YFSETQ. This CDR3 is built from 14 residues. The DNA for the CDR3 is TGCGCCAGCAGCTTGGGCGGGGGGGCGGAGACCCAGTACTTC. Its translation is CASSLGGGAETQYF.

The genes are TRBV4-3 and TRBJ1-3, with a possible D match to TRBD1 (5 bases). V was pared by 1 base and J by 2 bases, with 9 bases between. Per the germline V gene, CDR1 is LGHNA and CDR2 is YSLEER. The CDR3 has 15 amino acids. Here the CDR3 DNA reads TGCGCCAGCAGCCAAGGGAGCAGGGCTGGAAACACCATATATTTT. Translating it yields CASSQGSRAGNTIYF.

The chain recombines TRBV5-4 with TRBJ1-4; 9 bases are shared with TRBD1. The CDR3 spans 16 residues. The germline gives CDR1 SGHNT, CDR2 YYREEE (reference sequence). The V gene end was trimmed by 1 base and the J gene end by 2 bases; junction bases not matched to a gene: 3. CDR3 sequence: CASSLRQGGTNEKLFF. The CDR3 DNA reads TGTGCCAGCAGCTTGAGACAGGGGGGCACTAATGAAAAACTGTTTTTT.

The chain uses TRBV11-3 and TRBJ2-5, with D unclear. Looked up from germline, CDR1 is SGHNT and CDR2 is YENEEA. V was shortened by 2 bases and J by 5 bases, with 9 bases between the two germline ends. The CDR3 consists of 13 residues. DNA of the CDR3: TGTGCCAGCAGCTTACTAGGCCAGGAGACCCAGTACTTC. It encodes CASSLLGQETQYF.

The gene calls are TRBV30 and TRBJ2-7; 7 nucleotides align to TRBD2. With 3 bases clipped from V and 3 bases from J, the junction kept 5 bases outside the gene matches. This CDR3 has 13 amino acids. Germline V gives CDR1 GTSNPN, CDR2 SVGIG (reference sequence). CDR3 nucleotide sequence: TGTGCCTGGAGCCAAGGGGAGGGCTACGAGCAGTACTTC. This sequence encodes CAWSQGEGYEQYF.

The genes are TRBV7-2 and TRBJ2-7, with a tentative D call TRBD2 (5 bases). Germline V gives CDR1 SGHTA, CDR2 FQGNSA. The CDR3 length is 14 residues. Trimming took off 3 bases at V and 3 bases at J, with 12 bases between the two ends. In DNA form, the CDR3 reads TGTGCCAGCAGCTTCTACCGGGGTTACTACGAGCAGTACTTC. Its translation is CASSFYRGYYEQYF.

This chain connects TRBV29-1 to TRBJ2-1; a possible D gene is TRBD1 (6 bases). The CDR3 runs to 14 residues. The germline V gene encodes CDR1 SQVTM and CDR2 ANQGSEA. V gave up 6 bases and J gave up 2 bases, with 14 bases separating them. This chain's CDR3 is CSVWTALTYNEQFF. The CDR3, as DNA: TGCAGCGTCTGGACAGCACTCACCTACAATGAGCAGTTCTTC.

Many counts were recorded for this clone. The chain couples TRBV5-4 to TRBJ1-5, with unresolved D. The germline CDR1 and CDR2 sequences are SGHNT and YYREEE (reference sequence). The CDR3 sequence is 13 residues long. The V end lost 0 bases, the J end lost 9 bases, and 10 bases lay between the germline ends. The CDR3 nucleotides are TGTGCCAGCAGCTTGGACGCAGAGCGGCCCCAGCATTTT. Amino acid sequence: CASSLDAERPQHF.

This clone has only a few counts. This chain joins TRBV9 and TRBJ2-7; TRBD1 matches at 7 bases. V lost 4 bases and J lost 5; bases outside the gene matches: 12. Germline V CDR1 and CDR2: SGDLS, YYNGEE. CDR3 length: 15 residues. The CDR3 sequence is CASSPPISTGNEQYF. In DNA, the CDR3 is TGTGCCAGCAGCCCTCCGATCTCGACAGGGAACGAGCAGTACTTC.

This chain links TRBV5-1 with TRBJ2-5, with D perhaps matching TRBD1 (6 bases). The length of the CDR3 is 14 residues. With 0 bases removed from V and 4 bases from J, the gap between germline ends came to 10 bases. Germline assignment: CDR1 SGHRS and CDR2 YFSETQ. CDR3 DNA: TGCGCCAGCAGCTTGGGGGCAGGGGCAGAGACCCAGTACTTC. It codes for CASSLGAGAETQYF.

For this clone: The junction departs from germline at one end; a sequencing error may be responsible. J is TRBJ2-2 and V is TRBV6-5; D not resolved. The germline CDR1 and CDR2 sequences are MNHEY and SVGAGI. This CDR3 comprises 11 residues. CDR3 in DNA: TGTGCCAGCGCGAAGACCGGGGAGCTGTTTTTT. It translates to CASAKTGELFF.

CDR3 loop: CASSPTGDTGELFF. The CDR3, as DNA: TGTGCCAGTAGCCCGACAGGGGACACCGGGGAGCTGTTTTTT. This chain connects TRBV19 to TRBJ2-2; 8 nucleotides match TRBD1. CDR1 and CDR2 from the germline V gene are LNHDA and SQIVND (reference sequence). J was trimmed by 3 bases and V by 6 bases; bases with no gene match: 3. The CDR3 consists of 14 residues.